This TCR beta chain was sequenced during a study of blood T cell repertoires in COVID-19. On the study more broadly: Some COVID-19 samples were acute and others convalescent; all came from the United States, Italy and Spain. T cells, B-cell-depleted T cells, or PBMCs provided the cDNA or gDNA that served as material.

Authors' data handling: Using reference gene primer amplification, nucleated cell counts were estimated. The data were produced by immunoSEQ multiplex PCR, yet TCRdb's version contains in-frame clones alone and is incomplete. V and J calls plus clone size are reproduced from that table; the DNA served to infer D and trimming. The sample has under 250,000 clones, approximately 86% seen once. The sample consisted of peripheral blood. The origin of this receptor is a woman between 65 and 79 years old with active or convalescent COVID-19.

The CDR3 spells CASSLGAGNYGYTF. CDR3 nucleotides: TGTGCCAGCAGCTTAGGGGCAGGCAACTATGGCTACACCTTC. The chain joins TRBV7-6 to TRBJ1-2; D remains ambiguous. CDR1 and CDR2 (germline): SGHVS, FNYEAQ. V was clipped by 1 base and J by 2 bases, with 8 bases between them. The CDR3 runs to 14 residues.